Following are 2 T cell receptor beta chains from one sample sequenced in a study of human T cells and chemical hapten exposure. TCRdb redid the calling of the RACE reads with MiXCR, one entry per CDR3 protein. The data hold 280,000 or so distinct CDR3 sequences, with about 7.7% observed a single time. Time point reported: pre-sensitization, week 0. As for treatment: therapeutic diphenylcyclopropenone sensitization with weekly scalp DPC. The specimen was whole blood, collected in connection with sensitization to the hapten diphenylcyclopropenone (DPC). These TCRs come from a man between 18 and 35 years old with alopecia areata. Some clones in this sample may be carry-over from other donors' samples.

This clonotype was observed a few times. The J gene is TRBJ2-2, the V gene TRBV12-3 or TRBV12-4; D gene unclear. The CDR3 loop spans 19 amino acids. V was pared by 6 bases and J by 1 base, with 24 bases between. The CDR3 coding sequence is TGTGCCAGCAGCAAGTTTCCCCCGCCCCCTCCGAGGAACACCGGGGAGCTGTTTTTT. Translation: CASSKFPPPPPRNTGELFF.

The chain carries TRBV3-1 and TRBJ1-2, with D uncertain. The V end lost 0 bases, the J end lost 6 bases, and 14 bases lay between the germline ends. Germline V gives CDR1 LGHDT, CDR2 YNNKEL (reference sequence). There are 15 residues in the CDR3. For the CDR3, the DNA is TGTGCCAGCAGCCAAGATGTGCTCTCGTCAAATGGCTACACCTTC. It codes for CASSQDVLSSNGYTF.